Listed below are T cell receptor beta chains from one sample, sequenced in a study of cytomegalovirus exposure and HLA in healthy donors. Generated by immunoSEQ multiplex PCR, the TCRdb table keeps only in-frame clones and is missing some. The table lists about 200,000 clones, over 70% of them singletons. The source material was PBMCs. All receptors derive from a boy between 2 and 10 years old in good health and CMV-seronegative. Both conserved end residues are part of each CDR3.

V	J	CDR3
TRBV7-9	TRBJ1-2	CASSSYSTGGYTF
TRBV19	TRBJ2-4	CASSIGQGLVKNIQYF
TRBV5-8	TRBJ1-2	CASSLSRDRGLGYTF
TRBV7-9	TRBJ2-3	CASSPIAQRTDTQYF
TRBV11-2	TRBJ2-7	CASSTRQGYLHEQYF
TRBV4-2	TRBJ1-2	CASSRAGAGGYTF
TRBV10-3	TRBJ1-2	CAIRRQIYGYTF
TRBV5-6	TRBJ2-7	CASSSTGEQYF
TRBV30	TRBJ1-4	CAWTGGPLVGKLFF
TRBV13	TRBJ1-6	CASSLTGGAGNSPLHF
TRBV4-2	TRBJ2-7	CASSQGGLSYEQYF
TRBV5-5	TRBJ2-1	CASSLRGEDSYNEQFF
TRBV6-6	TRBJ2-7	CASSYEKYEQYF
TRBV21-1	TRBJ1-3	CASMGGPRQGASGNTIYF
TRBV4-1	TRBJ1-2	CASSQPLARLYGYTF
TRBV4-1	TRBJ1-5	CASSHVGTGSMAQHF
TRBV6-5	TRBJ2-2	CASSYSLNTGELFF
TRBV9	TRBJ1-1	CASSSNPGGLNTEAFF
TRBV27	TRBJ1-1	CASRGGTANTEAFF